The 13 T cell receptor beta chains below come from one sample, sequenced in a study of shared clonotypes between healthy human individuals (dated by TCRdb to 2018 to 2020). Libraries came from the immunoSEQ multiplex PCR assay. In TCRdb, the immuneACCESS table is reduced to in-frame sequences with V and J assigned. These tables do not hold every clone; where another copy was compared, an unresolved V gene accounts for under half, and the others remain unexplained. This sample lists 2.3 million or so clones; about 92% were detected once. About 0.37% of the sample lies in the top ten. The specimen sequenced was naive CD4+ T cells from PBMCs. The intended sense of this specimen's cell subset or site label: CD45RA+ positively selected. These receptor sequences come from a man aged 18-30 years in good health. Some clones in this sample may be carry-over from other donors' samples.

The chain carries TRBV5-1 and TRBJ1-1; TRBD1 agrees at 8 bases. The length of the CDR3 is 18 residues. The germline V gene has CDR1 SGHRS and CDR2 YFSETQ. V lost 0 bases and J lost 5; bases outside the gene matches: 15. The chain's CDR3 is CASSLGGQGAQEGTEAFF. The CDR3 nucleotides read TGCGCCAGCAGCTTGGGGGGCCAGGGGGCCCAGGAGGGGACTGAAGCTTTCTTT.

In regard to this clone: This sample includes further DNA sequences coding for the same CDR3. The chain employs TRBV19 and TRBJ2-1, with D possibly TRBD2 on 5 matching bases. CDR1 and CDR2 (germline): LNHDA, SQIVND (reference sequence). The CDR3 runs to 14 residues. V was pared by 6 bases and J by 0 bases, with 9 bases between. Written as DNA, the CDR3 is TGTGCCAGTAGATCGGGGAGCTCCTACAATGAGCAGTTCTTC. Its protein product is CASRSGSSYNEQFF.

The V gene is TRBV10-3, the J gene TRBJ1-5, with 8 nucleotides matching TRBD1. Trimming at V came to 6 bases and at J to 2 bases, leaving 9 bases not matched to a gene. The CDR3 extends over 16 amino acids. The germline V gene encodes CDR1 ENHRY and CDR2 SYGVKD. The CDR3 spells CAISRDRMSGNQPQHF. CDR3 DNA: TGTGCCATCAGCCGGGACAGGATGAGTGGCAATCAGCCCCAGCATTTT.

CDR3 residues: CASSDWGFEAFF. CDR3 DNA: TGTGCCAGCAGTGATTGGGGATTTGAAGCTTTCTTT. The chain carries TRBV6-1 and TRBJ1-1; D not resolved. The germline V gene has CDR1 MNHNS and CDR2 SASEGT. The CDR3 runs 12 residues. Trimming stripped 3 bases from V and 7 bases from J, with 9 bases between.

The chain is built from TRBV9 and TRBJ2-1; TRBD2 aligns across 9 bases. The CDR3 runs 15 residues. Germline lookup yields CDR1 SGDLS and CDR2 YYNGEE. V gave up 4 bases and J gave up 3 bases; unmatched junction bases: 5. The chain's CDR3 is CASSPTSGDYNEQFF. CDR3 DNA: TGTGCCAGCAGCCCGACTAGCGGAGACTACAATGAGCAGTTCTTC.

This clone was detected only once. The CDR3, as DNA: TGTGCCTGGAGTGTAAAGGGGGGGGTATCGGAGCAGTACTTC. Protein: CAWSVKGGVSEQYF. J is TRBJ2-7 and V is TRBV30; possibly TRBD2 for D (7 bases). The germline V and J ends were trimmed by 0 bases and 7 bases, with 16 bases remaining between them. The CDR3 is made up of 14 amino acids. Germline loops: CDR1 GTSNPN, CDR2 SVGIG (reference sequence). The whole variable domain, filled in from reference TRBV30 and TRBJ2-7, reads SQTIHQWPATLVQPVGSPLSLECTVEGTSNPNLYWYRQAAGRGLQLLFYSVGIGQISSEVPQNLSASRPQDRQFILSSKKLLLSDSGFYLCAWSVKGGVSEQYFGPGTRLTVT.

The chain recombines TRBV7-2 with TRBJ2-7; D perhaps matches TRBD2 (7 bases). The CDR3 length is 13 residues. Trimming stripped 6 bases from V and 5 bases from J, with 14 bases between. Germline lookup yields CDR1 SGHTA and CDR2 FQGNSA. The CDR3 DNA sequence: TGTGCCAGCAGAAGGGGGGGATTAGACGAGCAGTACTTC. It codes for CASRRGGLDEQYF.

The CDR3 bases are TGTGCCAGCACTAAGGGGGCGGGCACTGAAGCTTTCTTT. It codes for CASTKGAGTEAFF. The J gene is TRBJ1-1, the V gene TRBV2; 7 nucleotides align to TRBD1. Trimming took 7 bases from V and 4 from J; bases not matched to a gene: 6. The CDR3 sequence is 13 residues long. The germline V gene has CDR1 SNHLY and CDR2 FYNNEI.

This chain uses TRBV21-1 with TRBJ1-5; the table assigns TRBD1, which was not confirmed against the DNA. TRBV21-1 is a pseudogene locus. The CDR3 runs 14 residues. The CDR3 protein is CAMDRGATNQPQHF. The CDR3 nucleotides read TGTGCCATGGACAGGGGTGCTACCAATCAGCCCCAGCATTTT.

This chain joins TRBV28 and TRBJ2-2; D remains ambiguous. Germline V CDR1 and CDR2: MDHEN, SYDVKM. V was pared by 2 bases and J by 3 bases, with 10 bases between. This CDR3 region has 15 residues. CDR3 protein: CASSLLRWDTGELFF. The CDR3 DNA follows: TGTGCCAGCAGTTTACTTAGGTGGGACACCGGGGAGCTGTTTTTT. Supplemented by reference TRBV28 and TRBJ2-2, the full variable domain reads DVKVTQSSRYLVKRTGEKVFLECVQDMDHENMFWYRQDPGLGLRLIYFSYDVKMKEKGDIPEGYSVSREKKERFSLILESASTNQTSMYLCASSLLRWDTGELFFGEGSRLTVL.

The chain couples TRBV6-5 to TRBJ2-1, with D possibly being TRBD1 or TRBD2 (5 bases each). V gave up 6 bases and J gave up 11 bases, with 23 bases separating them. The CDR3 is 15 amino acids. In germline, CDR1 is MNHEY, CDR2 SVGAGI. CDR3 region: CASSRRDQRENKQFF. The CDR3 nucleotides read TGTGCCAGCAGCCGCCGGGACCAAAGGGAAAACAAGCAGTTCTTC.

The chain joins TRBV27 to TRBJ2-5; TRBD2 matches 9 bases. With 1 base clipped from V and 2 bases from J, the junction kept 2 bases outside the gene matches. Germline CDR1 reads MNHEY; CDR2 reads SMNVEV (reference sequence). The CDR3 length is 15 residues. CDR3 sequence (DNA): TGTGCCAGCAGTTTATACACTAGCGGGCAAGAGACCCAGTACTTC. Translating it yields CASSLYTSGQETQYF.

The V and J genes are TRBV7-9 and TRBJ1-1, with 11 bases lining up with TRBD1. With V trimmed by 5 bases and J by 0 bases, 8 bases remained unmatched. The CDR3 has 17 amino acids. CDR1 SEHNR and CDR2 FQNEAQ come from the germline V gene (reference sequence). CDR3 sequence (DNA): TGTGCCAGCAGCGTGGACAGGACAGGGGGCTTGAACACTGAAGCTTTCTTT. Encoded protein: CASSVDRTGGLNTEAFF. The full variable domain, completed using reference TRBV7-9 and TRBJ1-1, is DTGVSQNPRHKITKRGQNVTFRCDPISEHNRLYWYRQTLGQGPEFLTYFQNEAQLEKSRLLSDRFSAERPKGSFSTLEIQRTEQGDSAMYLCASSVDRTGGLNTEAFFGQGTRLTVV.